Shown below are 9 T cell receptor beta chains from a single sample sequenced in a study of cytomegalovirus exposure and HLA in healthy donors. PCR used 60 Vbeta primers and 13 Jbeta primers. Some clones are missing from TCRdb's copy, which holds only in-frame ones; the method was immunoSEQ multiplex PCR. The sample contains about 200,000 clones, more than 60% of which appear only once. Material: PBMCs. Receptors originate from a man aged 50 to 59 in good health and CMV-seronegative.

The V call is TRBV2, the J call TRBJ2-7; TRBD2 matches 10 bases. CDR3 length: 14 residues. After removal of 6 bases from V and 6 bases from J, the junction contained 8 bases not matched to a gene. CDR1 is SNHLY and CDR2 is FYNNEI in the germline V gene. The DNA for the CDR3 is TGTGCCAGCAGCGTACTAGCGGGGTACGGCGAGCAGTACTTC. Amino acids: CASSVLAGYGEQYF. The complete variable domain, with remaining parts taken from reference TRBV2 and TRBJ2-7, reads EPEVTQTPSHQVTQMGQEVILRCVPISNHLYFYWYRQILGQKVEFLVSFYNNEISEKSEIFDDQFSVERPDGSNFTLKIRSTKLEDSAMYFCASSVLAGYGEQYFGPGTRLTVT.

The rearrangement links TRBV7-9 to TRBJ2-7; 8 bases agree with TRBD1. Germline V gene data show CDR1 as SEHNR and CDR2 as FQNEAQ (reference sequence). This CDR3 comprises 13 residues. V lost 4 bases, J lost 2 bases, and 1 base stayed unmatched. The CDR3 region has the DNA TGTGCCAGCAGCTCAGGGGGCACCTACGAGCAGTACTTC. Protein: CASSSGGTYEQYF.

The rearrangement joins TRBV15 to TRBJ2-5; a possible D gene is TRBD1 (5 bases). V was shortened by 5 bases and J by 0 bases, with 22 bases between the two germline ends. The CDR3 sequence is 18 residues long. Germline CDR1 LNHNV, CDR2 YYDKDF (reference sequence). The CDR3 DNA follows: TGTGCCACCAGCGAGGTGTCAGGGCTACAATTGTACCAAGAGACCCAGTACTTC. Residues: CATSEVSGLQLYQETQYF.

This clone was observed once. J is TRBJ2-7 and V is TRBV5-4; 8 positions agree with TRBD2. Trimming took 4 bases from V and 5 from J; bases not matched to a gene: 2. Per germline, CDR1 SGHNT and CDR2 YYREEE (reference sequence). The length of the CDR3 is 12 residues. CDR3 protein: CASSRSGDEQYF. Here the CDR3 DNA reads TGTGCCAGCAGCCGTAGCGGGGACGAGCAGTACTTC.

V gene TRBV4-1 combines with J gene TRBJ2-7; 8 positions match TRBD1. Losses at the gene ends were 1 base for V and 0 bases for J; bases not matched to a gene: 8. Germline V CDR1 and CDR2: MGHRA, YSYEKL. The CDR3 totals 17 residues. The CDR3 DNA reads as TGCGCCAGCAGCCAAGCCCCCGGGACAGGTCGCTCCTACGAGCAGTACTTC. Encoded protein: CASSQAPGTGRSYEQYF.

CDR3 residues: CASSFQGLHLGYTF. The DNA of the CDR3 is TGTGCCAGCAGTTTTCAGGGACTGCATTTAGGCTACACCTTC. The V call is TRBV28, the J call TRBJ1-2, with D tentatively TRBD1 (5 bases). CDR1 and CDR2 (germline): MDHEN, SYDVKM. The CDR3 has 14 amino acids. Between the trimmed V and J ends, which lost 3 bases and 8 bases, there was a span of 16 bases.

The chain couples TRBV11-2 to TRBJ2-1; 12 nucleotides agree with TRBD2. J lost 3 bases, V lost 0 bases, and 0 bases had no gene match. CDR3 length equals 16 residues. The V gene's germline CDR1 is SGHAT and CDR2 FQNNGV. The CDR3 DNA is TGTGCCAGCAGCTTAGAGGGACTAGCGGGCTACAATGAGCAGTTCTTC. Translated, it gives CASSLEGLAGYNEQFF. Variable domain in full (rest from reference TRBV11-2 and TRBJ2-1): EAGVAQSPRYKIIEKRQSVAFWCNPISGHATLYWYQQILGQGPKLLIQFQNNGVVDDSQLPKDRFSAERLKGVDSTLKIQPAKLEDSAVYLCASSLEGLAGYNEQFFGPGTRLTVL.

The genes are TRBV7-3 and TRBJ2-7; D gene ambiguous. This CDR3 has 13 amino acids. CDR1 and CDR2 from the germline V gene are SGHTA and FQGTGA. V dropped 5 bases and J dropped 3 bases, with 11 bases sitting between them. CDR3 residues: CASSPNPGYEQYF. The DNA for the CDR3 is TGTGCCAGCAGCCCTAACCCGGGCTACGAGCAGTACTTC.

This chain links TRBV27 with TRBJ2-3; D is undetermined. CDR3 length equals 14 residues. Germline V lookup: CDR1 MNHEY, CDR2 SMNVEV (reference sequence). Trimming stripped 2 bases from V and 0 bases from J, with 6 bases between. The chain's CDR3 is CASSLVGSTDTQYF. The CDR3 DNA reads as TGTGCCAGCAGTTTAGTGGGCAGCACAGATACGCAGTATTTT.